The 30 T cell receptor beta chains below were found in one sample sequenced in a study of PD-L1 blockade in urothelial cancer. Time point meaning: pretreatment peripheral blood. Only in-frame clones appear in the TCRdb table, and some are missing; sequencing was by immunoSEQ multiplex PCR. Of about 79,000 clones listed, about 90% are singletons. The sequencing used PBMCs, collected around atezolizumab (anti-PD-L1) treatment. These receptors all come from a man aged 55-75 years with urothelial cancer.

This clone showed up just once. The chain employs TRBV7-3 and TRBJ2-6; a possible D gene is TRBD1 (6 bases). Germline CDR1 reads SGHTA; CDR2 reads FQGTGA. Trimming cost V 5 bases and J 0 bases, with 11 bases left between them. The CDR3 has 16 amino acids. In DNA, the CDR3 is TGTGCCAGCAGCCCGACAGGCCGCTCTGGGGCCAACGTCCTGACTTTC. It translates to CASSPTGRSGANVLTF.

The chain is built from TRBV30 and TRBJ2-5; D possibly corresponds to TRBD2 (6 bases). CDR1 is GTSNPN and CDR2 is SVGIG in the germline V gene (reference sequence). Trimming pared 5 bases from V and 0 bases from J, leaving 10 bases between. The CDR3 totals 13 residues. The CDR3 protein is CAWSTGDQETQYF. The DNA for the CDR3 is TGTGCCTGGTCAACGGGGGACCAAGAGACCCAGTACTTC.

J is TRBJ1-6 and V is TRBV7-2, with 9 bases that match TRBD1. Per the germline V gene, CDR1 is SGHTA and CDR2 is FQGNSA. The CDR3 runs to 15 residues. V dropped 1 base and J dropped 10; count of bases not matched to a gene: 5. In nucleotides, the CDR3 is TGTGCCAGCAGCTTAGGACAGGGGGTGAAGTCACCCCTCCACTTT. Amino acids: CASSLGQGVKSPLHF.

The chain has TRBV6-5 and TRBJ1-5, with 8 bases that match TRBD1. Per the germline V gene, CDR1 is MNHEY and CDR2 is SVGAGI. The CDR3 contains 13 residues. J lost 7 bases, V lost 6 bases, and 5 bases had no gene match. The CDR3 sequence: CASSDRQGQPQHF. The CDR3 bases are TGTGCCAGCAGCGATAGACAGGGGCAGCCCCAGCATTTT.

The V and J genes are TRBV14 and TRBJ1-6; no clear D gene. V lost 4 bases to trimming and J lost 16 bases, with 17 bases between them. The length of the CDR3 is 13 residues. The germline V gene encodes CDR1 SGHDN and CDR2 FVKESK. The CDR3: CASSPTWRGLLHF. The CDR3 nucleotides are TGTGCCAGCAGCCCCACCTGGCGGGGATTGCTCCACTTT.

This chain uses TRBV5-1 with TRBJ2-1; TRBD2 matches at 9 bases. The CDR3 runs to 15 residues. The J segment lost 9 bases and the V segment lost 4 bases, leaving 11 bases of the junction unmatched. CDR1 and CDR2 (germline): SGHRS, YFSETQ. As DNA, the CDR3 is TGCGCCAGCAGCCAGACGTCGGGACTAGCTGGTGAGCAGTTCTTC. Translated: CASSQTSGLAGEQFF.

This chain joins TRBV6-5 and TRBJ1-1; TRBD1 matches at 10 bases. Germline CDR1 MNHEY, CDR2 SVGAGI. The CDR3 has 15 amino acids. With 4 bases clipped from V and 6 bases from J, the junction kept 8 bases outside the gene matches. The CDR3 nucleotides are TGTGCCAGCAGTTCCACGACAGGGGGCGATGCTGAAGCTTTCTTT. Translating it yields CASSSTTGGDAEAFF.

As DNA, the CDR3 is TGTGCCAGCAGTTACCTGCGGGGAGAAAACATTCAGTACTTC. Translated: CASSYLRGENIQYF. This sequence joins TRBV6-5 and TRBJ2-4; perhaps TRBD2 as D (6 bases). Between the trimmed V and J ends, which lost 2 bases and 5 bases, there was a span of 10 bases. The CDR3 length is 14 residues. The germline V gene has CDR1 MNHEY and CDR2 SVGAGI.

J is TRBJ2-5 and V is TRBV7-6; a weak D match, TRBD1 (5 bases). CDR1 is SGHVS and CDR2 is FNYEAQ in the germline V gene. V was pared by 5 bases and J by 3 bases, with 16 bases between. The CDR3 contains 15 residues. This CDR3 reads CASSASVGVEETQYF. The CDR3 DNA sequence: TGTGCCAGCAGCGCTTCGGTAGGGGTTGAAGAGACCCAGTACTTC.

The chain has TRBV18 and TRBJ1-5, with a possible D match to TRBD1 (5 bases). From germline, CDR1 is KGHSH and CDR2 LQKENI. Between the trimmed V and J ends, which lost 5 bases and 0 bases, there was a span of 11 bases. This CDR3 has 15 amino acids. This chain's CDR3 is CASSSTVNSNQPQHF. CDR3 nucleotide sequence: TGTGCCAGCTCATCGACAGTGAATAGCAATCAGCCCCAGCATTTT.

This chain links TRBV5-1 with TRBJ2-2, with D possibly being TRBD1 (6 bases). Trimming took 4 bases from V and 4 from J, leaving 17 bases between them. Germline assignment: CDR1 SGHRS and CDR2 YFSETQ. CDR3 size: 16 residues. The CDR3 loop is CASSPSATGFTGELFF. Written as DNA, the CDR3 is TGCGCCAGCAGCCCCTCCGCGACAGGATTCACCGGGGAGCTGTTTTTT. Combining the CDR3 with reference TRBV5-1 and TRBJ2-2 gives the whole variable domain KAGVTQTPRYLIKTRGQQVTLSCSPISGHRSVSWYQQTPGQGLQFLFEYFSETQRNKGNFPGRFSGRQFSNSRSEMNVSTLELGDSALYLCASSPSATGFTGELFFGEGSRLTVL.

This chain uses TRBV6-5 with TRBJ2-7; 8 bases agree with TRBD1. The germline CDR1 and CDR2 sequences are MNHEY and SVGAGI. This CDR3 spans 14 amino acids. V lost 6 bases, J lost 7 bases, and 11 bases stayed unmatched. CDR3 nucleotides: TGTGCCAGCAGCGACGGGACAGGTCGTTTTGAGCAGTACTTC. Its protein product is CASSDGTGRFEQYF.

This chain links TRBV11-2 with TRBJ1-2; D is uncertain. CDR3 length: 13 amino acids. Germline assignment: CDR1 SGHAT and CDR2 FQNNGV. Deletions cut 1 base from V and 4 bases from J, with 7 bases between. This CDR3 is CASSLGGGYGYTF. In DNA, the CDR3 is TGTGCCAGCAGCTTAGGCGGCGGCTATGGCTACACCTTC.

The V and J genes are TRBV5-1 and TRBJ1-3, with 7 bases identical to TRBD1. Germline assignment: CDR1 SGHRS and CDR2 YFSETQ. V was pared by 2 bases and J by 8 bases, with 4 bases of the junction left unmatched. The CDR3 has 13 residues. The CDR3 coding sequence is TGCGCCAGCAGCTTAGACAGGGTCGACACCATATATTTT. It specifies CASSLDRVDTIYF. The variable domain in full, completed from reference TRBV5-1 and TRBJ1-3, reads KAGVTQTPRYLIKTRGQQVTLSCSPISGHRSVSWYQQTPGQGLQFLFEYFSETQRNKGNFPGRFSGRQFSNSRSEMNVSTLELGDSALYLCASSLDRVDTIYFGEGSWLTVV.

V usage is TRBV30 and J usage is TRBJ2-7, with a weak D call TRBD1 (5 bases). The CDR3 contains 15 residues. Germline lookup yields CDR1 GTSNPN and CDR2 SVGIG (reference sequence). Trimming took off 3 bases at V and 2 bases at J, with 17 bases between the two ends. The CDR3 spells CAWRGPTANTYEQYF. In nucleotides, the CDR3 is TGTGCCTGGAGGGGGCCGACGGCGAACACCTACGAGCAGTACTTC.

The chain uses TRBV5-8 and TRBJ2-5; TRBD2 might be the D (5 bases). Trimming removed 2 bases at V and 1 base at J, with 18 bases between. The CDR3 is 17 amino acids. Looked up from germline, CDR1 is SGHTS and CDR2 is YDEGEE. DNA of the CDR3: TGTGCCAGCAGCTTATCATACGGAAAGGAGGTCCAAGAGACCCAGTACTTC. This translates into CASSLSYGKEVQETQYF.

The chain links TRBV9 to TRBJ2-2; the D gene is possibly TRBD1 (6 bases). V lost 5 bases, J lost 1 base, and 12 bases lay in between. Germline CDR1 SGDLS, CDR2 YYNGEE. The CDR3 contains 15 residues. CDR3 residues: CASRSRQENTGELFF. The CDR3 nucleotides are TGTGCCAGCAGGAGTCGACAGGAGAACACCGGGGAGCTGTTTTTT.

V and J are TRBV7-8 and TRBJ1-2; TRBD1 agrees at 9 bases. The germline gives CDR1 SGHVS, CDR2 FQNEAQ. The CDR3 has 14 residues. J gave up 7 bases and V 5 bases, and 8 bases lay outside the gene matches. The CDR3 loop reads CASSLTGGRAGYTF. In DNA, the CDR3 is TGTGCCAGCAGCCTCACAGGGGGCCGGGCTGGCTACACCTTC.

The V and J genes are TRBV4-3 and TRBJ2-5; 9 nucleotides align to TRBD1. The CDR3 is made up of 16 amino acids. The germline CDR1 and CDR2 sequences are LGHNA and YSLEER. Unmatched junction bases numbered 6, after V lost 0 bases and J lost 4 bases. CDR3 DNA sequence: TGCGCCAGCAGCCAAGATTTGGTGACAGGGGGAGAGACCCAGTACTTC. Amino acid sequence: CASSQDLVTGGETQYF.

The rearrangement links TRBV4-3 to TRBJ2-2; weak D call: TRBD2 (5 bases). Trimming took off 1 base at V and 5 bases at J, with 8 bases between the two ends. The CDR3 totals 14 residues. Per the germline V gene, CDR1 is LGHNA and CDR2 is YSLEER. This CDR3 reads CASSQVLATGELFF. DNA of the CDR3: TGCGCCAGCAGCCAAGTTTTAGCGACCGGGGAGCTGTTTTTT.

The chain links TRBV7-3 to TRBJ2-1; TRBD1 is a possible D gene (5 bases). Germline V gene data show CDR1 as SGHTA and CDR2 as FQGTGA. The CDR3 contains 17 residues. Trimming shortened V by 3 bases and J by 7 bases, and 22 bases separated the two germline ends. The CDR3 loop reads CASSFFPAGSLGNEQFF. For the CDR3, the DNA is TGTGCCAGCAGCTTTTTCCCAGCAGGGTCCCTCGGGAATGAGCAGTTCTTC.

This clone has only one observation. This rearrangement joins TRBV18 to TRBJ2-3; D possibly corresponds to TRBD2 (6 bases). In germline, CDR1 is KGHSH, CDR2 LQKENI. The CDR3 runs 16 residues. The V gene lost 3 bases and the J gene lost 0 bases, with 13 bases spanning the gap. The CDR3 nucleotides read TGTGCCAGCTCACCTTTGGCGGGGCCTAGCACAGATACGCAGTATTTT. This codes for CASSPLAGPSTDTQYF.

As DNA, the CDR3 is TGTGCCAGCAGTCTCGACAGTTCCTACAATGAGCAGTTCTTC. Protein: CASSLDSSYNEQFF. This chain uses TRBV27 with TRBJ2-1; D is perhaps TRBD1 (5 bases). This CDR3 is built from 14 residues. Germline V gene lookup returns CDR1 MNHEY and CDR2 SMNVEV (reference sequence). V lost 5 bases and J lost 1, with 9 bases in between.

The genes are TRBV2 and TRBJ1-2, with 7 bases fitting TRBD1. The CDR3 covers 13 residues. Germline CDR1 and CDR2: SNHLY and FYNNEI. J gave up 8 bases and V 6 bases, and 9 bases lay outside the gene matches. CDR3 loop: CASRGGQGVGYTF. The CDR3 nucleotides are TGTGCCAGCAGGGGCGGGCAGGGGGTCGGCTACACCTTC.

The chain joins TRBV7-2 to TRBJ2-3; 9 nucleotides line up with TRBD2. V lost 5 bases and J lost 4; bases outside the gene matches: 7. The germline V gene encodes CDR1 SGHTA and CDR2 FQGNSA. The CDR3 totals 15 residues. The CDR3 sequence: CASSPVAGEADTQYF. CDR3 DNA sequence: TGTGCCAGCAGCCCCGTAGCGGGGGAGGCAGATACGCAGTATTTT.

The rearrangement joins TRBV7-8 to TRBJ2-1; a possible D gene is TRBD2 (6 bases). The germline V gene has CDR1 SGHVS and CDR2 FQNEAQ. With 7 bases removed from V and 0 bases from J, the gap between germline ends came to 16 bases. CDR3 size: 16 residues. The CDR3 sequence is CASTNPRAGSYNEQFF. Here the CDR3 DNA reads TGTGCCAGCACGAACCCGAGAGCGGGCTCCTACAATGAGCAGTTCTTC.

V gene TRBV7-3 combines with J gene TRBJ2-1; 10 bases line up with TRBD1. After removal of 5 bases from V and 6 bases from J, the junction contained 4 bases not matched to a gene. Germline-derived CDR1 and CDR2 are SGHTA and FQGTGA. The CDR3 consists of 14 residues. CDR3 coding DNA: TGTGCCAGCAGCCCAGGACAGGGGGGCAATGAGCAGTTCTTC. It translates to CASSPGQGGNEQFF.

The chain joins TRBV7-8 to TRBJ2-5, with D possibly TRBD2 on 7 matching bases. Trimming stripped 4 bases from V and 4 bases from J, with 16 bases between. This CDR3 is built from 15 residues. Germline V gene lookup returns CDR1 SGHVS and CDR2 FQNEAQ. In DNA form, the CDR3 reads TGTGCCAGCAGCTCCTGGGGGGGCCTTCGAGAGACCCAGTACTTC. The encoded protein is CASSSWGGLRETQYF. Looking up the rest from reference TRBV7-8 and TRBJ2-5 gives the full variable domain: GAGVSQSPRYKVAKRGQDVALRCDPISGHVSLFWYQQALGQGPEFLTYFQNEAQLDKSGLPSDRFFAERPEGSVSTLKIQRTQQEDSAVYLCASSSWGGLRETQYFGPGTRLLVL.

V and J are TRBV4-1 and TRBJ2-7, with TRBD2 as a possible D gene (5 bases). CDR1 is MGHRA and CDR2 is YSYEKL in the germline V gene. This CDR3 is built from 14 residues. The ends were cut back, 0 bases at V and 3 bases at J, with 9 bases in the middle. The DNA for the CDR3 is TGCGCCAGCAGCCAAGAGGCGGCGGGCTACGAGCAGTACTTC. Its protein is CASSQEAAGYEQYF.

This rearrangement joins TRBV5-6 to TRBJ2-5, with 12 bases fitting TRBD2. Trimming took 6 bases from V and 2 from J; bases not matched to a gene: 5. The CDR3 runs to 15 residues. Germline-derived CDR1 and CDR2 are SGHDT and YYEEEE. CDR3 sequence (DNA): TGTGCCAGCACCCCCCTAGCGGGGGGGCAAGAGACCCAGTACTTC. Translated, it gives CASTPLAGGQETQYF.